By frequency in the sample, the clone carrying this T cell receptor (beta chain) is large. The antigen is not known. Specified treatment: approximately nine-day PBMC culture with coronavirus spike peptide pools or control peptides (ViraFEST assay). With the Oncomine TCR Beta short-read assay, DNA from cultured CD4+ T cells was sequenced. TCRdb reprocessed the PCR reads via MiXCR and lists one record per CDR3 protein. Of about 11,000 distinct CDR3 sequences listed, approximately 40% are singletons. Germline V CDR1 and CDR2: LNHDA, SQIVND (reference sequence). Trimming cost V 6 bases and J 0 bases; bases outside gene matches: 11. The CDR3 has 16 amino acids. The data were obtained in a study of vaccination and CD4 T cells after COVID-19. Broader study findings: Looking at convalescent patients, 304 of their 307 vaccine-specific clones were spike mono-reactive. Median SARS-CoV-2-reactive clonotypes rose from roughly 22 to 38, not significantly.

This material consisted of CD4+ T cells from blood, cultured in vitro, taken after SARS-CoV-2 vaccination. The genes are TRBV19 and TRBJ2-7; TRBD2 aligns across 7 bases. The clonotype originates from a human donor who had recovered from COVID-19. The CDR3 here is CASSMRASGSSYEQYF. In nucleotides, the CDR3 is TGTGCCAGTAGCATGAGAGCTAGCGGTTCCTCCTACGAGCAGTACTTC.